The rows below give T cell receptor beta chains drawn from one sample of a study of blood T cell repertoires in COVID-19. Some clones are missing from TCRdb's copy, which holds only in-frame ones; the method was immunoSEQ multiplex PCR. The sample holds around 150,000 clones; 65% to 90% are singletons and the top ten take approximately 3.5%. Sequenced sample: peripheral blood. These receptors were collected from a man between 70 and 80 years old with acute or convalescent COVID-19. Both conserved end residues are part of each CDR3. The D gene is left open where the match is weak. Clone size is shown for a subset of rows, as once, few, many or a class of expanded clone.

v_call	d_call	j_call	clone_size	cdr3_aa	cdr3_nt
TRBV25-1	.	TRBJ1-2	.	CASSDNGGLYGYTF	TGTGCCAGCAGTGACAACGGTGGGCTTTATGGCTACACCTTC
TRBV7-8	TRBD1	TRBJ2-7	.	CASSSAGGGYEQYF	TGTGCCAGCAGCTCGGCAGGGGGCGGGTACGAGCAGTACTTC
TRBV6-5	TRBD2	TRBJ2-1	.	CASSPGLANNEQFF	TGTGCCAGCAGTCCTGGACTAGCCAACAATGAGCAGTTCTTC
TRBV3-1/TRBV3-2	TRBD1	TRBJ2-7	.	CASSQAPRTGTGGYEQYF	TGTGCCAGCAGCCAAGCCCCCCGGACCGGGACAGGGGGCTACGAGCAGTACTTC
TRBV7-9	.	TRBJ1-4	.	CASSLVGGFATNEKLFF	TGTGCCAGCAGCTTAGTAGGGGGATTTGCAACTAATGAAAAACTGTTTTTT
TRBV7-9	TRBD1	TRBJ2-4	.	CASSAQGMAKNIQYF	TGTGCCAGCAGCGCACAGGGGATGGCCAAAAACATTCAGTACTTC
TRBV6-5	.	TRBJ2-5	.	CASTAGWAGPETQYF	TGTGCCAGCACCGCGGGCTGGGCGGGCCCAGAGACCCAGTACTTC
TRBV19	.	TRBJ1-5	.	CASSGKVDRLDQPQHF	TGTGCCAGTAGTGGAAAGGTCGACAGGCTGGATCAGCCCCAGCATTTT
TRBV28	TRBD2	TRBJ2-5	.	CASHPSGTQETQYF	TGTGCCAGCCACCCTAGCGGAACCCAAGAGACCCAGTACTTC
TRBV6-5	TRBD1	TRBJ1-1	.	CASSSPTGGNTEAFF	TGTGCCAGCAGTTCCCCTACAGGGGGGAATACTGAAGCTTTCTTT
TRBV6-5	TRBD2	TRBJ2-2	.	CASSYSTGGTGELFF	TGTGCCAGCAGTTACTCGACGGGGGGAACCGGGGAGCTGTTTTTT
TRBV15	TRBD2	TRBJ2-1	.	CATRRGLDEQFF	TGTGCCACCAGGCGGGGGTTGGATGAGCAGTTCTTC
TRBV5-1	TRBD2	TRBJ2-5	.	CASSWGLAGGGGEETQYF	TGCGCCAGCAGCTGGGGACTAGCGGGAGGAGGCGGAGAAGAGACCCAGTACTTC
TRBV19	.	TRBJ2-2	.	CASSKPSGSNTGELFF	TGTGCCAGTAGCAAACCCTCAGGGTCGAACACCGGGGAGCTGTTTTTT
TRBV18	.	TRBJ1-1	.	CASSRGGRDTEAFF	TGTGCCAGCTCACGGGGGGGCAGGGACACTGAAGCTTTCTTT
TRBV15	TRBD2	TRBJ2-7	.	CATSRDSASGRRGYEQYF	TGTGCCACCAGCAGAGATTCGGCTAGCGGGAGGAGGGGCTACGAGCAGTACTTC
TRBV12-3/TRBV12-4	TRBD1	TRBJ1-2	.	CASRPGQGYGYTF	TGTGCCAGCAGACCGGGACAGGGCTATGGCTACACCTTC
TRBV27	.	TRBJ1-5	.	CASSAGTLYSNQPQHF	TGTGCCAGCAGTGCCGGGACACTATATAGCAATCAGCCCCAGCATTTT
TRBV19	TRBD1	TRBJ2-7	.	CASSPITGGGEQYF	TGTGCCAGTAGCCCTATAACAGGGGGCGGCGAGCAGTACTTC
TRBV5-1	.	TRBJ2-3	.	CASSFQPGVRTDTQYF	TGCGCCAGCAGCTTCCAACCAGGGGTCCGCACAGATACGCAGTATTTT
TRBV4-3	TRBD1	TRBJ1-2	.	CASSQERTGSIYGYTF	TGCGCCAGCAGCCAAGAGCGGACAGGGTCCATCTATGGCTACACCTTC
TRBV11-2	TRBD2	TRBJ2-4	.	CASSRTSHGNIQYF	TGTGCCAGCAGCCGGACTAGCCACGGAAACATTCAGTACTTC
TRBV9	TRBD1	TRBJ1-1	.	CASSVAGRGPTEAFF	TGTGCCAGCAGCGTAGCAGGCAGGGGGCCAACTGAAGCTTTCTTT
TRBV28	.	TRBJ2-7	once	CASNPTSFGEQYF	TGTGCCAGCAACCCAACCAGTTTTGGCGAGCAGTACTTC
TRBV24-1	.	TRBJ2-2	.	CATSDLGGPNTGELFF	TGTGCCACCAGTGATTTAGGGGGACCCAACACCGGGGAGCTGTTTTTT
TRBV28	TRBD2	TRBJ2-7	.	CASSLDPGGSDEQYF	TGTGCCAGCAGTTTAGATCCGGGAGGCTCGGACGAGCAGTACTTC
TRBV28	.	TRBJ2-5	few	CASSARDTAGTQYF	TGTGCCAGCAGTGCCAGGGACACCGCCGGGACCCAGTACTTC
TRBV27	TRBD1	TRBJ2-7	.	CASSSYPGTGDSYEQYF	TGTGCCAGCAGTTCCTATCCCGGGACAGGGGATTCCTACGAGCAGTACTTC
TRBV5-1	TRBD2	TRBJ2-3	.	CASSLELAGPGDTQYF	TGCGCCAGCAGCTTGGAACTAGCGGGACCCGGGGATACGCAGTATTTT
TRBV29-1	TRBD2	TRBJ2-1	once	CSVQTSGRIDEQFF	TGCAGCGTACAGACTAGCGGGAGAATCGATGAGCAGTTCTTC
TRBV19	.	TRBJ2-6	.	CASSRKLSGIAGANVLTF	TGTGCCAGTAGTCGAAAGCTCTCCGGTATAGCTGGGGCCAACGTCCTGACTTTC
TRBV4-3	TRBD2	TRBJ2-7	.	CASSPSPTSGSGEQYF	TGCGCCAGCAGCCCCTCCCCGACTAGCGGGAGTGGTGAGCAGTACTTC
TRBV11-3	.	TRBJ2-7	.	CASSFAGRIRDSYYEQYF	TGTGCCAGCAGCTTCGCGGGGCGAATCCGGGACTCCTACTACGAGCAGTACTTC
TRBV11-2	TRBD1	TRBJ2-2	once	CASSPRDRETGELFF	TGTGCCAGCAGCCCCCGGGACAGGGAAACCGGGGAGCTGTTTTTT
TRBV18	.	TRBJ1-5	few	CASSGLAGNQPQHF	TGTGCCAGCTCAGGGCTGGCAGGGAATCAGCCCCAGCATTTT
TRBV4-3	.	TRBJ1-2	.	CASSQGRSPGGYTF	TGCGCCAGCAGCCAAGGACGTTCCCCAGGGGGCTACACCTTC
TRBV5-1	.	TRBJ1-1	.	CASSLEAGRGAFF	TGCGCCAGCAGCTTGGAGGCGGGGCGGGGAGCTTTCTTT
TRBV30	.	TRBJ2-5	.	CAWERGTRETQYF	TGTGCCTGGGAACGGGGGACGCGGGAGACCCAGTACTTC
TRBV7-9	.	TRBJ2-7	once	CASSSNSDRLYF	TGTGCCAGCAGCTCAAATTCGGACAGACTGTACTTC
TRBV7-2	TRBD2	TRBJ2-4	.	CASSPYSSGSFKNIQYF	TGTGCCAGCAGCCCCTACTCTAGCGGTTCTTTCAAAAACATTCAGTACTTC
TRBV25-1	TRBD1	TRBJ2-1	.	CASRLTGVNEQFF	TGTGCCAGCCGATTGACAGGGGTCAATGAGCAGTTCTTC
TRBV7-9	TRBD2	TRBJ2-1	.	CASSGGLAGEYDEQFF	TGTGCCAGCAGCGGCGGACTAGCGGGAGAATACGATGAGCAGTTCTTC
TRBV2	TRBD2	TRBJ2-5	once	CASRGLAGQETQYF	TGTGCCAGCAGAGGACTAGCGGGACAGGAGACCCAGTACTTC
TRBV5-1	.	TRBJ2-7	.	CASSPRGQSYEQYF	TGCGCCAGCAGCCCGCGGGGACAGTCCTACGAGCAGTACTTC
TRBV27	.	TRBJ1-5	.	CASRSRGDDQPQHF	TGTGCCAGCAGGTCCCGGGGAGACGATCAGCCCCAGCATTTT
TRBV6-6	.	TRBJ1-1	few	CASTSSNMNTEAFF	TGTGCCAGCACCTCAAGTAACATGAACACTGAAGCTTTCTTT
TRBV6-5	.	TRBJ1-1	few	CASRRTGVWAEAFF	TGTGCCAGCAGGAGGACGGGGGTATGGGCTGAAGCTTTCTTT
TRBV11-2	.	TRBJ1-2	.	CASSLSTTWAGYTF	TGTGCCAGCAGCTTAAGTACAACCTGGGCTGGCTACACCTTC
TRBV24-1	.	TRBJ2-3	.	CATSDGRGWDTQYF	TGTGCCACCAGTGATGGCAGGGGTTGGGATACGCAGTATTTT
TRBV4-2	TRBD1	TRBJ2-5	.	CASSPRGRETQYF	TGTGCCAGCAGCCCCAGGGGGCGGGAGACCCAGTACTTC